What follows are 30 T cell receptor beta chains derived from one specimen sequenced in a study of cytomegalovirus exposure and HLA in healthy donors. This PCR relied on a set of 60 Vbeta primers and 13 Jbeta primers. The method was immunoSEQ multiplex PCR; TCRdb's version includes in-frame clones alone and lacks a portion of them. The sample includes 120,000 or so clones, 65% to 90% of them seen just once. The sample comprised PBMCs. Receptor source: a male donor in good health and CMV-seropositive.

There are a few counts of this clone. This chain joins TRBV9 and TRBJ2-5; D unclear. Germline CDR1 SGDLS, CDR2 YYNGEE. This CDR3 has 13 residues. Trimming took off 3 bases at V and 2 bases at J, with 8 bases between the two ends. CDR3 in amino acids: CASSGTFQETQYF. CDR3 sequence (DNA): TGTGCCAGCAGCGGCACATTTCAAGAGACCCAGTACTTC.

The chain has TRBV10-3 and TRBJ2-7; 9 bases agree with TRBD2. The ends lost 3 bases at V and 7 bases at J; junction bases unmatched: 4. Germline V CDR1 and CDR2: ENHRY, SYGVKD. The CDR3 extends over 13 amino acids. The DNA for the CDR3 is TGTGCCATCAGTGACGCGGCGGGGGGGGAGCAGTACTTC. It specifies CAISDAAGGEQYF.

The chain couples TRBV29-1 to TRBJ2-2; TRBD2 matches 8 bases. CDR3 length: 13 residues. Germline lookup yields CDR1 SQVTM and CDR2 ANQGSEA. V dropped 7 bases and J dropped 4; count of bases not matched to a gene: 5. The CDR3, as DNA: TGCAGCGCCAGGGCGGGGGGCACCGGGGAGCTGTTTTTT. This gives the protein CSARAGGTGELFF.

The rearrangement uses TRBV30 and TRBJ1-2; TRBD1 aligns across 10 bases. The CDR3 covers 12 residues. Trimming at V came to 4 bases and at J to 8 bases, leaving 4 bases not matched to a gene. Germline V CDR1 and CDR2: GTSNPN, SVGIG (reference sequence). The CDR3 loop reads CAWTGTGVGYTF. In DNA, the CDR3 is TGTGCCTGGACCGGGACAGGGGTCGGCTACACCTTC.

This sequence joins TRBV7-2 and TRBJ2-5; 8 bases agree with TRBD2. The germline gives CDR1 SGHTA, CDR2 FQGNSA. V lost 5 bases, J lost 5 bases, and 7 bases stayed unmatched. The CDR3 spans 14 residues. CDR3 sequence (DNA): TGTGCCAGCAGCGGAAGCGGGAGCAAGGAGACCCAGTACTTC. It translates to CASSGSGSKETQYF. Complete variable domain (other parts from reference TRBV7-2 and TRBJ2-5): GAGVSQSPSNKVTEKGKDVELRCDPISGHTALYWYRQSLGQGLEFLIYFQGNSAPDKSGLPSDRFSAERTGGSVSTLTIQRTQQEDSAVYLCASSGSGSKETQYFGPGTRLLVL.

The table lists this clone with a count of one. V is TRBV11-2 and J is TRBJ2-7; D is perhaps TRBD1 (7 bases). CDR1 is SGHAT and CDR2 is FQNNGV in the germline V gene. CDR3 length equals 14 residues. V gave up 3 bases and J gave up 6 bases, with 15 bases separating them. The CDR3 protein is CASSFPRGVGEQYF. In DNA, the CDR3 is TGTGCCAGCAGCTTCCCCAGGGGGGTCGGCGAGCAGTACTTC.

Details on this clone: Germline is not matched at one junction end, which may reflect a read error. The chain links TRBV30 to TRBJ1-2; D might be TRBD1 (6 bases). The germline gives CDR1 GTSNPN, CDR2 SVGIG (reference sequence). The CDR3 contains 11 residues. CDR3 protein: CAWSLGGGSAF. The CDR3 DNA follows: TGTGCCTGGAGTCTAGGGGGGGGGTCAGCCTTC.

The gene calls are TRBV28 and TRBJ2-2; D call uncertain. CDR3 length: 15 amino acids. V was trimmed by 6 bases and J by 1 base, leaving 12 bases between them. Germline V gene lookup returns CDR1 MDHEN and CDR2 SYDVKM. The CDR3 nucleotides read TGTGCCAGCAGGTTTTACTCGGGGAACACCGGGGAGCTGTTTTTT. Residues: CASRFYSGNTGELFF.

V usage is TRBV30 and J usage is TRBJ2-3, with 8 bases identical to TRBD2. V lost 1 base, J lost 3 bases, and 9 bases stayed unmatched. The CDR3 is 16 amino acids. CDR1 and CDR2 from the germline V gene are GTSNPN and SVGIG (reference sequence). The CDR3 sequence: CAWSEGLVEATDTQYF. The DNA for the CDR3 is TGTGCCTGGAGTGAGGGACTAGTAGAAGCGACAGATACGCAGTATTTT.

This clone was detected only a few times. The genes are TRBV19 and TRBJ1-1; maybe TRBD1 (5 bases). V shed 7 bases and J shed 7 bases, with 16 bases lying between them. The germline V gene encodes CDR1 LNHDA and CDR2 SQIVND (reference sequence). This CDR3 contains 13 residues. CDR3 nucleotides: TGTGCCAGTAACCCCCGGGGGGTAAGTGAAGCTTTCTTT. Protein: CASNPRGVSEAFF.

This clone was observed a handful of times. The chain combines TRBV18 with TRBJ2-1, with 10 bases that match TRBD1. The CDR3 extends over 15 amino acids. Trimming at V came to 6 bases and at J to 7 bases, leaving 9 bases not matched to a gene. Germline V gene data show CDR1 as KGHSH and CDR2 as LQKENI. Here the CDR3 reads CASSRGQGMGNEQFF. CDR3 in DNA: TGTGCCAGCTCCCGGGGACAGGGGATGGGTAATGAGCAGTTCTTC.

This chain uses TRBV30 with TRBJ2-3; D may be TRBD2 (6 bases). V lost 5 bases and J lost 6, with 15 bases in between. Germline loops: CDR1 GTSNPN, CDR2 SVGIG (reference sequence). The CDR3 has 13 amino acids. In DNA form, the CDR3 reads TGTGCCTGGCCCTCGTCCCGGGAGGATACGCAGTATTTT. Translating gives CAWPSSREDTQYF.

This chain joins TRBV4-1 and TRBJ2-3, with TRBD2 matching over 7 bases. CDR3 length: 19 residues. V was pared by 1 base and J by 1 base, with 14 bases of the junction left unmatched. Germline V gene data show CDR1 as MGHRA and CDR2 as YSYEKL. Here the CDR3 reads CASSQGASHHSGRTDTQYF. The CDR3 DNA is TGCGCCAGCAGCCAAGGGGCCTCCCACCATAGCGGGCGCACAGATACGCAGTATTTT.

This clone was observed a handful of times. V is TRBV27 and J is TRBJ2-7, with D unclear. The germline V and J ends were trimmed by 4 bases and 1 base, with 8 bases remaining between them. Germline CDR1 reads MNHEY; CDR2 reads SMNVEV (reference sequence). The CDR3 runs 13 residues. The CDR3 bases are TGTGCCAGCAGTTCAGCGTTGTCCTACGAGCAGTACTTC. Translation gives CASSSALSYEQYF.

This chain joins TRBV7-8 and TRBJ1-1; 8 nucleotides agree with TRBD1. With 0 bases clipped from V and 4 bases from J, the junction kept 1 base outside the gene matches. The CDR3 is 14 residues long. Per germline, CDR1 SGHVS and CDR2 FQNEAQ. The CDR3 DNA reads as TGTGCCAGCAGCTTAGCGACAGGGGTCACTGAAGCTTTCTTT. Encoded protein: CASSLATGVTEAFF.

In this sample, this clone turned up a few times. The junction departs from germline at one end; a sequencing error may be responsible. The V and J genes are TRBV7-9 and TRBJ2-6, with 11 bases that match TRBD2. The CDR3 extends over 18 amino acids. Germline CDR1 is SEHNR and CDR2 is FQNEAQ (reference sequence). The CDR3 here is CSSSPGTSGPSGANVLTF. The CDR3 nucleotides read TGTTCCAGCAGCCCAGGGACTAGCGGACCATCTGGGGCCAACGTCCTGACTTTC.

This clone was recorded once. J is TRBJ2-7 and V is TRBV27, with TRBD1 identical over 9 bases. The CDR3 consists of 14 residues. The germline V gene has CDR1 MNHEY and CDR2 SMNVEV (reference sequence). Trimming took 6 bases from V and 4 from J; bases not matched to a gene: 7. Written as DNA, the CDR3 is TGTGCCAGCAGCCCCGGACAGGGGCGGTACGAGCAGTACTTC. Amino acid sequence: CASSPGQGRYEQYF.

The chain is built from TRBV5-4 and TRBJ2-3; TRBD2 is a possible D gene (5 bases). The CDR3 is 16 residues long. Trimming stripped 1 base from V and 2 bases from J, with 14 bases between. Germline V gene sequence: CDR1 SGHNT, CDR2 YYREEE (reference sequence). This CDR3 is CASSLSARSDTDTQYF. CDR3 DNA: TGTGCCAGCAGCTTGTCAGCGCGTAGCGACACAGATACGCAGTATTTT.

The V gene is TRBV7-2, the J gene TRBJ2-3, with D possibly matching TRBD2 (5 bases). Trimming removed 7 bases from V and 14 bases from J, with 22 bases in between. From germline, CDR1 is SGHTA and CDR2 FQGNSA. The CDR3 runs 13 residues. The CDR3 bases are TGTGCCAGCACCCAGCCCCCTATCCACCGGGGGTATTTT. The encoded protein is CASTQPPIHRGYF.

This sequence joins TRBV7-3 and TRBJ2-3; TRBD2 matches at 9 bases. The CDR3 extends over 16 amino acids. The V segment lost 2 bases and the J segment 0 bases; nucleotides outside the gene matches: 3. CDR1 is SGHTA and CDR2 is FQGTGA in the germline V gene. CDR3 amino acids: CASSLGLAGSTDTQYF. DNA for the CDR3: TGTGCCAGCAGCTTAGGCCTAGCGGGGAGCACAGATACGCAGTATTTT.

The chain recombines TRBV7-9 with TRBJ2-1, with 10 nucleotides matching TRBD2. CDR1 is SEHNR, CDR2 FQNEAQ, per germline (reference sequence). V shed 4 bases, J shed 8 bases, and the junction held 2 bases outside the gene matches. CDR3 length: 13 amino acids. The CDR3 loop is CASSSGTSDEQFF. DNA of the CDR3: TGTGCCAGCAGCTCCGGGACTAGCGATGAGCAGTTCTTC.

The chain carries TRBV6-5 and TRBJ2-7, with D perhaps TRBD1 (6 bases). The ends were cut back, 1 base at V and 1 base at J, with 14 bases in the middle. CDR3 length: 16 residues. CDR1 is MNHEY, CDR2 SVGAGI, per germline. The CDR3 spells CASSYFGQGPSYEQYF. Written as DNA, the CDR3 is TGTGCCAGCAGTTACTTTGGGCAGGGGCCGTCCTACGAGCAGTACTTC.

Concerning this clone itself: One end of the junction fails to match germline, which may point to a read error. The J gene is TRBJ1-4, the V gene TRBV7-9; 9 bases are shared with TRBD1. The CDR3 totals 16 residues. Germline V gene sequence: CDR1 SEHNR, CDR2 FQNEAQ (reference sequence). Here the CDR3 DNA reads TGTTCCAGCAGTCCGGGACAGGGTATTGCTAATGAAAAACTGTTTTTT. Amino acid sequence: CSSSPGQGIANEKLFF.

Only one count was recorded for this clone. The chain has TRBV28 and TRBJ2-1, with D possibly matching TRBD1 (6 bases). The CDR3 contains 15 residues. The germline V gene encodes CDR1 MDHEN and CDR2 SYDVKM. V shed 7 bases and J shed 8 bases, with 21 bases lying between them. CDR3 in DNA: TGTGCCAGCATTCCCCATATTTACAGGGACGATGAGCAGTTCTTC. Translating gives CASIPHIYRDDEQFF. Full variable domain (outside the CDR3, taken from reference TRBV28 and TRBJ2-1): DVKVTQSSRYLVKRTGEKVFLECVQDMDHENMFWYRQDPGLGLRLIYFSYDVKMKEKGDIPEGYSVSREKKERFSLILESASTNQTSMYLCASIPHIYRDDEQFFGPGTRLTVL.

This chain connects TRBV9 to TRBJ2-1; TRBD1 aligns across 7 bases. The CDR3 sequence is 16 residues long. Germline loops: CDR1 SGDLS, CDR2 YYNGEE. V was pared by 4 bases and J by 0 bases, with 7 bases of the junction left unmatched. The CDR3 loop reads CASSPRQGSSYNEQFF. In nucleotides, the CDR3 is TGTGCCAGCAGCCCCCGACAGGGTAGCTCCTACAATGAGCAGTTCTTC.

This sequence joins TRBV29-1 and TRBJ2-3, with 10 bases fitting TRBD2. The CDR3 is made up of 17 amino acids. The germline CDR1 and CDR2 sequences are SQVTM and ANQGSEA. CDR3 loop: CKGTREVSGRAGDTQYF. The CDR3 nucleotides read TGCAAAGGAACGCGTGAGGTGAGCGGGAGGGCCGGAGATACGCAGTATTTT.

This clone was observed a single time. The V and J genes are TRBV9 and TRBJ2-5; 13 bases are a match to TRBD2. This CDR3 is 16 amino acids long. After removal of 5 bases from V and 2 bases from J, the junction contained 6 bases not matched to a gene. Per germline, CDR1 SGDLS and CDR2 YYNGEE. The CDR3 bases are TGTGCCAGCAGTCCAACTAGCGGGAGGGTACAAGAGACCCAGTACTTC. Amino acids: CASSPTSGRVQETQYF. The variable domain in full, with the rest retrieved from reference TRBV9 and TRBJ2-5, is DSGVTQTPKHLITATGQRVTLRCSPRSGDLSVYWYQQSLDQGLQFLIQYYNGEERAKGNILERFSAQQFPDLHSELNLSSLELGDSALYFCASSPTSGRVQETQYFGPGTRLLVL.

The rearrangement uses TRBV15 and TRBJ1-5; 8 bases match TRBD1. Losses at the gene ends were 3 bases for V and 15 bases for J; bases not matched to a gene: 10. This CDR3 spans 13 amino acids. Germline CDR1 is LNHNV and CDR2 is YYDKDF (reference sequence). The CDR3 spells CATSSPEGTGVHF. The CDR3 nucleotides are TGTGCCACCAGCAGTCCTGAGGGGACAGGAGTGCATTTT. Looking up the rest from reference TRBV15 and TRBJ1-5 gives the full variable domain: DAMVIQNPRYQVTQFGKPVTLSCSQTLNHNVMYWYQQKSSQAPKLLFHYYDKDFNNEADTPDNFQSRRPNTSFCFLDIRSPGLGDTAMYLCATSSPEGTGVHFGDGTRLSIL.

This rearrangement joins TRBV7-2 to TRBJ2-5; TRBD2 matches 8 bases. Germline loops: CDR1 SGHTA, CDR2 FQGNSA. J was trimmed by 3 bases and V by 4 bases; bases with no gene match: 7. This CDR3 region has 15 residues. The DNA of the CDR3 is TGTGCCAGCAGCTCACCGGGACTAGAGAAAGAGACCCAGTACTTC. Translated: CASSSPGLEKETQYF.

This clone was detected only once. This chain uses TRBV29-1 with TRBJ2-7, with D unresolved. The CDR3 contains 11 residues. CDR1 is SQVTM, CDR2 ANQGSEA, per germline. Trimming shortened V by 4 bases and J by 5 bases, and 9 bases separated the two germline ends. This chain's CDR3 is CSVVRSDEQYF. The CDR3 nucleotides are TGCAGCGTTGTTCGGTCCGACGAGCAGTACTTC.